The 9 T cell receptor beta chains reported below all come from one sample, sequenced in a study of CD8+CD57+ T cells in acquired aplastic anemia. Patients sequenced had flow cytometry evidence of CD8+CD57+ cell expansion. According to the study, genomic DNA was the template for TCR beta VDJ and CDR3 profiling. TCRdb processed the reads anew with MiXCR; each CDR3 protein has one entry. This sample yields over 150,000 distinct CDR3 sequences, of which roughly two thirds are seen a single time; more than 35% belongs to the top ten. Input material: sorted CD4+, CD8+, or CD8+CD57+ T cells (not recorded which) from PBMCs. These receptors all come from a human donor with aplastic anemia.

The V and J genes are TRBV25-1 and TRBJ1-2; TRBD1 is a possible D gene (6 bases). The CDR3 is 12 amino acids. Germline V gives CDR1 MGHDK, CDR2 SYGVNS. The V end was cut by 3 bases, the J end by 8 bases, with 10 bases between. The CDR3 loop is CASSDPGAGYTF. The CDR3 bases are TGTGCCAGCAGTGACCCAGGGGCCGGCTACACCTTC.

The CDR3 DNA is TGTGCCGCACAAGCGGGAGTGGGGGAGACCCAGTACTTC. It encodes CAAQAGVGETQYF. The chain uses TRBV10-3 and TRBJ2-5; 8 bases are shared with TRBD2. J gave up 5 bases and V 11 bases, and 10 bases lay outside the gene matches. Germline assignment: CDR1 ENHRY and CDR2 SYGVKD. This CDR3 is built from 13 residues.

The chain employs TRBV14 and TRBJ2-7; D is unresolved. The CDR3 covers 13 residues. V dropped 4 bases and J dropped 6 bases, with 13 bases sitting between them. Germline loops: CDR1 SGHDN, CDR2 FVKESK. CDR3 residues: CASSPGHPSEQYF. The DNA for the CDR3 is TGTGCCAGCAGCCCCGGCCACCCTTCCGAGCAGTACTTC.

Notes on this clonotype: The germline gene is not matched at one end of the junction; a read error may be the cause. The CDR3 loop is CASSLTPRGYEQHF. CDR3 bases: TGTGCCAGCAGCTTAACCCCTAGGGGCTACGAGCAGCACTTC. V and J are TRBV11-2 and TRBJ2-7, with TRBD1 as a possible D gene (5 bases). Germline lookup yields CDR1 SGHAT and CDR2 FQNNGV. The CDR3 is made up of 14 amino acids.

This clonotype was detected a few times. The junction does not match germline at one end; this may be a read error. The chain is built from TRBV7-3 and TRBJ2-7; 7 nucleotides line up with TRBD2. This CDR3 has 15 amino acids. CDR1 and CDR2 from the germline V gene are SGHTA and FQGTGA. The CDR3 spells CASSLGPGLSYEQYF. The CDR3 coding sequence is TGTGCTAGCAGCTTAGGCCCGGGACTATCCTACGAGCAGTACTTC.

Note on this clonotype: Relative to the germline gene, one junction end is altered; a read error may explain this. This sequence joins TRBV19 and TRBJ2-7, with 8 bases fitting TRBD1. The CDR3 contains 15 residues. CDR1 and CDR2 from the germline V gene are LNHDA and SQIVND (reference sequence). The CDR3 loop is CASSIAVDRAYGQYF. As DNA, the CDR3 is TGTGCCAGTAGTATAGCCGTGGACAGGGCTTACGGGCAGTACTTC.

V gene TRBV29-1 combines with J gene TRBJ2-7; D is possibly TRBD1 or TRBD2 (6 bases each). The CDR3 length is 12 residues. Looked up from germline, CDR1 is SQVTM and CDR2 is ANQGSEA. V lost 4 bases and J 8 bases, leaving 15 bases between the germline ends. The CDR3 here is CSVGRDTVQQYF. The CDR3 DNA is TGCAGCGTTGGGCGGGACACCGTTCAGCAGTACTTC.

V gene TRBV20-1 combines with J gene TRBJ1-1; the D gene is possibly TRBD1 (5 bases). Trimming cost V 5 bases and J 3 bases, with 16 bases left between them. CDR3 length equals 14 residues. Per the germline V gene, CDR1 is DFQATT and CDR2 is SNEGSKA (reference sequence). CDR3 sequence: CSAFRDRGHTEAFF. The CDR3 coding sequence is TGCAGTGCTTTCCGGGACCGGGGACACACTGAAGCTTTCTTT.

V and J are TRBV20-1 and TRBJ2-7; D is perhaps TRBD2 (5 bases). Germline CDR1 and CDR2: DFQATT and SNEGSKA (reference sequence). The V and J ends lost 1 base and 4 bases respectively, with 8 bases between them. CDR3 length: 12 amino acids. The CDR3: CSARVSGYEQYF. The CDR3 DNA reads TGCAGTGCTAGAGTGTCGGGGTACGAGCAGTACTTC.